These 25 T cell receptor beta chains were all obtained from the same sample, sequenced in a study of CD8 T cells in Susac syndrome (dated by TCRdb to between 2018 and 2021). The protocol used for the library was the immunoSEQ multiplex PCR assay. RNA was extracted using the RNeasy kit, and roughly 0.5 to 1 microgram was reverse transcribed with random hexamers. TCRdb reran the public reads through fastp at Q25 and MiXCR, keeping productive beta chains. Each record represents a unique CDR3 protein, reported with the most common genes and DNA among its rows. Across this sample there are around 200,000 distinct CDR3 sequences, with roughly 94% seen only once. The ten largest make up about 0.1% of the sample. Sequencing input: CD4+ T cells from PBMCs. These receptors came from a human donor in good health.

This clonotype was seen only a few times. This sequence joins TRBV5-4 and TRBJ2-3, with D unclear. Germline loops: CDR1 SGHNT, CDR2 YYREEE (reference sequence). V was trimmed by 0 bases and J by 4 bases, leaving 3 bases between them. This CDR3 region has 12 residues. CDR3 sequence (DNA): TGTGCCAGCAGCTTGGGCTCAGATACGCAGTATTTT. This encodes CASSLGSDTQYF.

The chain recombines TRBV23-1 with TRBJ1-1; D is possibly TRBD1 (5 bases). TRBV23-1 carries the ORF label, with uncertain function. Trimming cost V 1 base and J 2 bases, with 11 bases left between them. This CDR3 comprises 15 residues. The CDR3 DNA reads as TGCGCCAGCAGTCAATTCCGAGACAGTAACACTGAAGCTTTCTTT. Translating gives CASSQFRDSNTEAFF.

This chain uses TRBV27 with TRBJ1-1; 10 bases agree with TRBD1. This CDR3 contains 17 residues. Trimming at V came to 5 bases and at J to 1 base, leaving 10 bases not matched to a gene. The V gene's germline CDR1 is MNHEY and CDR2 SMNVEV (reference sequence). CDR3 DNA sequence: TGTGCCAGCAGTCCGGGACAGGGGAGAAAGGGGAACACTGAAGCTTTCTTT. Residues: CASSPGQGRKGNTEAFF.

CDR3 DNA sequence: TGTGCCAGCAGCGTAGGCGGCGTGCGAACTAATGAAAAACTGTTTTTT. Amino acid sequence: CASSVGGVRTNEKLFF. This chain connects TRBV9 to TRBJ1-4; D is undetermined. This CDR3 contains 16 residues. With 0 bases removed from V and 1 base from J, the gap between germline ends came to 10 bases. Germline CDR1 reads SGDLS; CDR2 reads YYNGEE.

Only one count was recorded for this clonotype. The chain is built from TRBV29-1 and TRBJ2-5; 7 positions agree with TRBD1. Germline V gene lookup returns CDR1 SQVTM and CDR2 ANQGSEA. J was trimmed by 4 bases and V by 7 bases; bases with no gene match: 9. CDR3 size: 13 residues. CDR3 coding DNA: TGCAGCGCCAACCCCGACAGGGTAGAGACCCAGTACTTC. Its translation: CSANPDRVETQYF.

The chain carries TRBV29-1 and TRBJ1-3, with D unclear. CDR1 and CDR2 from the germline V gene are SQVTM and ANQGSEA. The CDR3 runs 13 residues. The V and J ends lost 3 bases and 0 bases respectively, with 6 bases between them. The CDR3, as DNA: TGCAGCGTTGAGTTTAACTCTGGAAACACCATATATTTT. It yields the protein CSVEFNSGNTIYF.

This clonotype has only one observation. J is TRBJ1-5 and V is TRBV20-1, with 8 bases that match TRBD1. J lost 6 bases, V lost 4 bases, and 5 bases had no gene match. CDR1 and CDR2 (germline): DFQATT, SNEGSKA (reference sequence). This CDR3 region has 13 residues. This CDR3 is CSATGGQGQPQHF. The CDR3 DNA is TGCAGTGCTACGGGAGGACAGGGTCAGCCCCAGCATTTT.

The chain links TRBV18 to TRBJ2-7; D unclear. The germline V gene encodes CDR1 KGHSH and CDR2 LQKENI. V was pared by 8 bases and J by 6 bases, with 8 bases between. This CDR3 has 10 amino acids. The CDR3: CASHHGEQYF. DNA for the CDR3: TGTGCCAGCCACCATGGCGAGCAGTACTTC.

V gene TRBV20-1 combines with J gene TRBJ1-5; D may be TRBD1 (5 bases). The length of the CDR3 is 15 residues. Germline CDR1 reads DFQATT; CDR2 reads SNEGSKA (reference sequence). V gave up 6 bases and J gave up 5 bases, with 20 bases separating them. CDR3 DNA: TGCAGTGCACCACCCGATGGGGCGGGTGATCAGCCCCAGCATTTT. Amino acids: CSAPPDGAGDQPQHF.

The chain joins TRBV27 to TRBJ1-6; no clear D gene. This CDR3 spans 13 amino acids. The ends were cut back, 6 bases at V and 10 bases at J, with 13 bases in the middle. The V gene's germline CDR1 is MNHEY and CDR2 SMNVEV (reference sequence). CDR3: CASSPERESPLHF. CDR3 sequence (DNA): TGTGCCAGCAGCCCAGAAAGGGAGTCACCCCTCCACTTT.

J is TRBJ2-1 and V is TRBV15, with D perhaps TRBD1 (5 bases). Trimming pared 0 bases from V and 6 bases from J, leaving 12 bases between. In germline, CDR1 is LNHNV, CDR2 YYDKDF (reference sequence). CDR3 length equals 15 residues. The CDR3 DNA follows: TGTGCCACCAGCAGAGACAGGGTCCCTTCCAATGAGCAGTTCTTC. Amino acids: CATSRDRVPSNEQFF.

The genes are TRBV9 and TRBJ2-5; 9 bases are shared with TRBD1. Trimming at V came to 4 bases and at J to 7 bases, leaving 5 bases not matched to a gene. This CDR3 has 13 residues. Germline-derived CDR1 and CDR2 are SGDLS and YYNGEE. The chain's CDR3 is CASSPRTGATQYF. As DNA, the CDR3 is TGTGCCAGCAGCCCCCGGACAGGGGCGACCCAGTACTTC.

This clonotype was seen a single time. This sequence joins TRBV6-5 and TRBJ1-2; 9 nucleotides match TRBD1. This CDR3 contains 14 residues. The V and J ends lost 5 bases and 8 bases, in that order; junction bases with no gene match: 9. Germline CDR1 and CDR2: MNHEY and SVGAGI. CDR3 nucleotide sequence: TGTGCCAGCAGTAACCCGGGACAGGGAAAGGGCTACACCTTC. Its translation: CASSNPGQGKGYTF.

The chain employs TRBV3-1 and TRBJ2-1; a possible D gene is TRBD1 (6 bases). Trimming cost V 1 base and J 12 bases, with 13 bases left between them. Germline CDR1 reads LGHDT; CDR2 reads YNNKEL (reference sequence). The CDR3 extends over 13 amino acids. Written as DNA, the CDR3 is TGTGCCAGCAGCCAAGTTACAGGGAGTGGGCAGTTCTTC. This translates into CASSQVTGSGQFF.

CDR3 amino acids: CAWRTGPLTGELFF. The CDR3 DNA reads as TGTGCCTGGAGGACGGGACCTCTGACGGGGGAGCTGTTTTTT. This chain links TRBV30 with TRBJ2-2; D might be TRBD1 or TRBD2, each matching 5 bases. The germline V gene has CDR1 GTSNPN and CDR2 SVGIG (reference sequence). The CDR3 covers 14 residues. Trimming cost V 3 bases and J 8 bases, with 16 bases left between them.

The CDR3 region has the DNA TGTGCCAGCCAACCCACCCGGACAGGGAATGAGCAGTTCTTC. It codes for CASQPTRTGNEQFF. This chain links TRBV12-3 or TRBV12-4 with TRBJ2-1, with 8 bases identical to TRBD1. Losses at the gene ends were 8 bases for V and 7 bases for J; bases not matched to a gene: 10. This CDR3 has 14 amino acids.

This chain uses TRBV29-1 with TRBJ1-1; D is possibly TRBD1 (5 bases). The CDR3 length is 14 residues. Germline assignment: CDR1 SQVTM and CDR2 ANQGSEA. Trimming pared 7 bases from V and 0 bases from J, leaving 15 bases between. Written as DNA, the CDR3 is TGCAGCGGGCTCACCGACAGATTGAACACTGAAGCTTTCTTT. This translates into CSGLTDRLNTEAFF.

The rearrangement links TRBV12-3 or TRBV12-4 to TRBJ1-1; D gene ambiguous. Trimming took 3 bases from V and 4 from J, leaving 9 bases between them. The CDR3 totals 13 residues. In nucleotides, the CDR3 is TGTGCCAGCAGTTTCCTAGTGCGCACTGAAGCTTTCTTT. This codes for CASSFLVRTEAFF.

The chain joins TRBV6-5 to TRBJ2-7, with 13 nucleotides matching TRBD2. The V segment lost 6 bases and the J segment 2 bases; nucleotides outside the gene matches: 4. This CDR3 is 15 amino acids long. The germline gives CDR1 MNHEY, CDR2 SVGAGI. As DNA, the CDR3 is TGTGCCAGCAGCCCTACTAGCGGGAGGGCCTACGAGCAGTACGTC. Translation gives CASSPTSGRAYEQYV.

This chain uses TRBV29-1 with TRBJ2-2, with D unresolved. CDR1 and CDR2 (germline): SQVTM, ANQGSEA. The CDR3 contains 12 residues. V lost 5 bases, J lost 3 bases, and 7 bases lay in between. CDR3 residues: CSVLLYTGELFF. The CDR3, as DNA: TGCAGCGTTCTACTTTACACCGGGGAGCTGTTTTTT.

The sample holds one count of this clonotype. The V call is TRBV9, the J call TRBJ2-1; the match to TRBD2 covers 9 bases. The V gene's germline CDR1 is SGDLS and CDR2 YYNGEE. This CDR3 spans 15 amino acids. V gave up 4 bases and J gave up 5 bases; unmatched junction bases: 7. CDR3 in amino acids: CASSLTGTSHNEQFF. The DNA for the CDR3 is TGTGCCAGCAGCCTTACCGGGACTAGCCACAATGAGCAGTTCTTC.

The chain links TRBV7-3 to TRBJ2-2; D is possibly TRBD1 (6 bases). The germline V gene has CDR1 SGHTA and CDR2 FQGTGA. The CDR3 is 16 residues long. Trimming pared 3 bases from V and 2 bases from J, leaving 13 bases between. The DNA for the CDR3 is TGTGCCAGCAGCTTTGATAGGACAGCTAACACCGGGGAGCTGTTTTTT. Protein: CASSFDRTANTGELFF.

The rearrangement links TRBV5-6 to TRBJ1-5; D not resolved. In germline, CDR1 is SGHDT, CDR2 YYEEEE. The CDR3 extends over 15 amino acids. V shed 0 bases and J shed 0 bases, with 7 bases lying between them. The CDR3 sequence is CASSLAQISNQPQHF. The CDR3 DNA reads TGTGCCAGCAGCTTGGCACAGATTAGCAATCAGCCCCAGCATTTT.

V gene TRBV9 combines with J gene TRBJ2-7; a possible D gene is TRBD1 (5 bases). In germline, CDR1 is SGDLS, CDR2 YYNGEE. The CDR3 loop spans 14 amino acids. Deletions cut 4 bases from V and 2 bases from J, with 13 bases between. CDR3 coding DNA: TGTGCCAGCAGCCCGACAGAAAGCACCTACGAGCAGTACGTC. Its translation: CASSPTESTYEQYV.

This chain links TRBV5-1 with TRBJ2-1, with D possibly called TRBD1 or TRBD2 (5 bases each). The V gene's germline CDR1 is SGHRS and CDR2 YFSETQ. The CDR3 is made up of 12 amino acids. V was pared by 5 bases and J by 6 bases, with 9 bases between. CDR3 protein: CASSRGANEQFF. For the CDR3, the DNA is TGCGCCAGCAGTCGGGGCGCCAATGAGCAGTTCTTC. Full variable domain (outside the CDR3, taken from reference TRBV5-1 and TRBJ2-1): KAGVTQTPRYLIKTRGQQVTLSCSPISGHRSVSWYQQTPGQGLQFLFEYFSETQRNKGNFPGRFSGRQFSNSRSEMNVSTLELGDSALYLCASSRGANEQFFGPGTRLTVL.